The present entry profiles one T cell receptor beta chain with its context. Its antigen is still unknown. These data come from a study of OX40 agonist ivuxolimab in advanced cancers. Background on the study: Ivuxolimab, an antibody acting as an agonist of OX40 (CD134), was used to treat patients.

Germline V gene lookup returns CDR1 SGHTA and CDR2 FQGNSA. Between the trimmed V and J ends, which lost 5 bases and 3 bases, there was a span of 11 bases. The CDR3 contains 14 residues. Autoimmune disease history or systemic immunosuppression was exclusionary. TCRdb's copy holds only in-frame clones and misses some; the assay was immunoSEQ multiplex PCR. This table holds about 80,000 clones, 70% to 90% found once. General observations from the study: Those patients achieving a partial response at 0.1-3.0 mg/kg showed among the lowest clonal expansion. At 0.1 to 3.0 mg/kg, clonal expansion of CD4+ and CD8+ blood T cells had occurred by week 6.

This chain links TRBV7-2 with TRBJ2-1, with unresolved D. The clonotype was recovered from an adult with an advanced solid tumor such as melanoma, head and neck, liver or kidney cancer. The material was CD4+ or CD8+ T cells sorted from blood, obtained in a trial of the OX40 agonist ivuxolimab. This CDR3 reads CASSQNPGYNEQFF. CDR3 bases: TGTGCCAGCAGCCAGAACCCGGGCTACAATGAGCAGTTCTTC.